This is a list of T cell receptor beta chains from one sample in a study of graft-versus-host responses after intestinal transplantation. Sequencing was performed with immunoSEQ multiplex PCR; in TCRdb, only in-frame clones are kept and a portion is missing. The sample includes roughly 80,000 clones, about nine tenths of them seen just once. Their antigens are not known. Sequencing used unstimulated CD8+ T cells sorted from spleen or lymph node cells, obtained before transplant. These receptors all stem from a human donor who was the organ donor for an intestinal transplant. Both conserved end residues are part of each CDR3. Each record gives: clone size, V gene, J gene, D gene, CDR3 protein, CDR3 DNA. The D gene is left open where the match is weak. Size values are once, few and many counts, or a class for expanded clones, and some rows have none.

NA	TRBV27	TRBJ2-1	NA	CASSKSLDSGHEQFF	TGTGCCAGCAGTAAATCCTTGGACAGTGGTCATGAGCAGTTCTTC
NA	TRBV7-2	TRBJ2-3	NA	CASSSHTDTQYF	TGTGCCAGCAGCTCGCACACAGATACGCAGTATTTT
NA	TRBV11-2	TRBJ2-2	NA	CASSLLNGGPGELFF	TGTGCCAGCAGCTTATTGAACGGGGGTCCCGGGGAGCTGTTTTTT
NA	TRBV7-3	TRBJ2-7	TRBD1	CASSLARTGGWYEQYF	TGTGCCAGCAGCTTAGCGAGGACAGGGGGTTGGTACGAGCAGTACTTC
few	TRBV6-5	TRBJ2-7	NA	CASSYQEGYPYEQYF	TGTGCCAGCAGTTACCAGGAGGGATACCCCTACGAGCAGTACTTC
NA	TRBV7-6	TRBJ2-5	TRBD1	CASSLGQGWQETQYF	TGTGCCAGCAGCTTAGGACAGGGTTGGCAAGAGACCCAGTACTTC
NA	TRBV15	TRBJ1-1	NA	CATSRERVPNTEAFF	TGTGCCACCAGCAGAGAGCGGGTACCGAACACTGAAGCTTTCTTT
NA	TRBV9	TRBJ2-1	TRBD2	CASSSRLAGEQFF	TGTGCCAGCTCCTCAAGACTAGCGGGGGAGCAGTTCTTC
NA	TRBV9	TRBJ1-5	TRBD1	CASSATGNSNQPQHF	TGTGCCAGCAGTGCGACAGGGAATAGCAATCAGCCCCAGCATTTT
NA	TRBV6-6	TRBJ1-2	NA	CASSYKLHPEWGYTF	TGTGCCAGCAGTTACAAGCTACACCCGGAATGGGGCTACACCTTC
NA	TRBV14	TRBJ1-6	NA	CASSHRDPIPLNSPLHF	TGTGCCAGCAGCCACCGGGACCCAATTCCACTGAATTCACCCCTCCACTTT
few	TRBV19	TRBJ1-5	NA	CAASEGNQPQHF	TGTGCCGCTAGTGAAGGGAATCAGCCCCAGCATTTT
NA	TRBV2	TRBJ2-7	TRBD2	CASSERLAASYEQYF	TGTGCCAGCAGTGAGCGTCTAGCGGCGTCCTACGAGCAGTACTTC
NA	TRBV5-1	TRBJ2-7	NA	CASSSWVFSFDEQYF	TGCGCCAGCAGCTCCTGGGTCTTCTCGTTTGACGAGCAGTACTTC
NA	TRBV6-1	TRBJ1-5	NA	CASSDYYPNQPQHF	TGTGCCAGCAGCGACTATTACCCCAATCAGCCCCAGCATTTT
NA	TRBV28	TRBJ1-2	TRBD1	CASTPTGSLLYGYTF	TGTGCCAGCACCCCGACAGGGAGCCTCCTCTATGGCTACACCTTC
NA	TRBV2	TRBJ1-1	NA	CASLRGAGEAFF	TGTGCCAGCCTGAGGGGGGCGGGAGAAGCTTTCTTT
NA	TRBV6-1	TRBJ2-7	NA	CAIQGQVRDEQYF	TGTGCCATACAGGGTCAGGTGCGAGACGAGCAGTACTTC
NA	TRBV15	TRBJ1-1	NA	CATSRARGLNTEAFF	TGTGCCACCAGCAGAGCCAGGGGACTGAACACTGAAGCTTTCTTT
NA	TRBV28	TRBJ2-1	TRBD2	CASSGGGLPIYNEQFF	TGTGCCAGCAGTGGGGGGGGACTACCCATTTACAATGAGCAGTTCTTC
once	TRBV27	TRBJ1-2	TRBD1	CASTETGSNYGYTF	TGTGCCAGCACAGAGACAGGGTCTAACTATGGCTACACCTTC
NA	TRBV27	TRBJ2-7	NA	CASSWGGPSYEQYF	TGTGCCAGCAGTTGGGGGGGCCCTTCCTACGAGCAGTACTTC
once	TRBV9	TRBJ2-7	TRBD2	CASSAAGTSGVWSEQYF	TGTGCCAGCAGCGCCGCCGGGACTAGCGGGGTATGGAGCGAGCAGTACTTC
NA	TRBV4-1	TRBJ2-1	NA	CASSTQANEQFF	TGCGCCAGCAGCACACAGGCCAATGAGCAGTTCTTC
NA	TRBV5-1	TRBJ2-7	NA	CASSSSRMLGTSYEQYF	TGCGCCAGCAGCTCATCGAGAATGCTGGGTACCTCCTACGAGCAGTACTTC
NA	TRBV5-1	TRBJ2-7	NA	CASSLPNNRDEQYF	TGCGCCAGCAGCTTGCCCAATAACAGGGACGAGCAGTACTTC
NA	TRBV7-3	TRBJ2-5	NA	CASSLQQQETQYF	TGTGCCAGCAGCTTACAGCAGCAAGAGACCCAGTACTTC
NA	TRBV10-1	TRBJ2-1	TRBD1	CASSEDRDRGNEQFF	TGCGCCAGCAGTGAGGACCGGGACAGGGGAAATGAGCAGTTCTTC
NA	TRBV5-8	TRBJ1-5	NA	CASSLRDIVLLSNQPQHF	TGTGCCAGCAGCTTGCGGGACATCGTATTACTTAGCAATCAGCCCCAGCATTTT
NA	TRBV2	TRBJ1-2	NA	CASRPWTVNYGYTF	TGTGCCAGCAGGCCCTGGACAGTAAACTATGGCTACACCTTC
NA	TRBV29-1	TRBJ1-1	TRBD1	CSATGGTEAFF	TGCAGCGCCACAGGGGGCACTGAAGCTTTCTTT
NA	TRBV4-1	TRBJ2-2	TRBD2	CASSQLLAGHTGELFF	TGTGCCAGCAGCCAGCTCTTAGCGGGCCACACCGGGGAGCTGTTTTTT
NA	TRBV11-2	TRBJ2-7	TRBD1	CASSQHGQAFYEQYF	TGTGCCAGCAGCCAGCATGGACAGGCGTTCTACGAGCAGTACTTC
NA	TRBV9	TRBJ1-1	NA	CASSGGGSGAEAFF	TGTGCCAGCAGCGGGGGTGGTTCAGGGGCTGAAGCTTTCTTT
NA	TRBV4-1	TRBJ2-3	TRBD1	CASSQGRQGWDTQYF	TGCGCCAGCAGCCAAGGCCGACAGGGGTGGGATACGCAGTATTTT
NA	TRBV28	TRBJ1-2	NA	CASSPWTLSNYGYTF	TGTGCCAGCAGCCCCTGGACATTGTCGAACTATGGCTACACCTTC
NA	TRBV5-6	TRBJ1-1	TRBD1	CASSPGTGGRTEAFF	TGTGCCAGCAGCCCCGGGACAGGGGGGAGGACGGAAGCTTTCTTT
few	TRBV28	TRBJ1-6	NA	CASSKDSRSLHF	TGTGCCAGCAGTAAGGACTCTCGGTCCCTCCACTTT
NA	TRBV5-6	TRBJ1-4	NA	CASSLYGEKLFF	TGTGCCAGCAGCTTGTATGGTGAAAAACTGTTTTTT
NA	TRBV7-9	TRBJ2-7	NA	CARNGQYF	TGTGCCCGCAACGGGCAGTACTTC
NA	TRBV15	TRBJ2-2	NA	CATSRAREVGELFF	TGTGCCACCAGCAGAGCCAGGGAGGTCGGGGAGCTGTTTTTT
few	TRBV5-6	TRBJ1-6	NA	CASSFKGVYNSPLHF	TGTGCCAGCAGCTTTAAGGGCGTCTATAATTCACCCCTCCACTTT
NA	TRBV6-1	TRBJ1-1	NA	CASSVLQLEAFF	TGTGCCAGCAGTGTACTGCAATTGGAAGCTTTCTTT
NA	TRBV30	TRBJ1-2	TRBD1	CAWSVGTGGGYGYTF	TGTGCCTGGAGTGTAGGGACAGGGGGCGGCTATGGCTACACCTTC
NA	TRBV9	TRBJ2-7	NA	CASSVATGSGYEQYF	TGTGCCAGCAGCGTAGCTACGGGTAGTGGCTACGAGCAGTACTTC
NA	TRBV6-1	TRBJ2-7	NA	CASSEGTAYEQYF	TGTGCCAGCAGTGAAGGGACAGCCTACGAGCAGTACTTC
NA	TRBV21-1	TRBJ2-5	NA	CASSIKYQETQYF	TGTGCCAGCAGCATTAAGTACCAAGAGACCCAGTACTTC